This passage covers 10 T cell receptor beta chains from one sample sequenced in a study of CD8 T cells in ankylosing spondylitis (dated by TCRdb to between 2016 and 2019). General study outcomes and caveats: A TCR beta motif of several highly homologous amino acid variants appeared characteristic of blood from ankylosing spondylitis patients.

Library creation used 5' RACE. Sequencing instrument: Illumina HiSeq 2500. TCRdb cleaned the public reads at Q25 with fastp, built clones with MiXCR and kept in-frame beta chains. Here each entry gathers all rows of one CDR3 protein and keeps the most common genes and DNA. The table for this sample lists about 800,000 distinct CDR3 sequences; 12% of them were counted only once. The ten largest clones represent less than 0.65% of the sample. The antigens these receptors bind are not known. The sequenced sample consisted of blood, either unsorted or a sorted T cell fraction (not recorded which). The receptors derive from a male donor with ankylosing spondylitis.

Only a few counts were recorded for this clonotype. The chain's CDR3 is CASSTQGRGYTF. The CDR3, as DNA: TGCGCCAGCAGTACACAAGGACGCGGCTACACCTTC. V is TRBV23-1 and J is TRBJ1-2; D unclear. TRBV23-1 is an open reading frame whose function is uncertain. V shed 5 bases and J shed 8 bases, with 12 bases lying between them. This CDR3 contains 12 residues.

This clonotype was observed a few times. The gene calls are TRBV2 and TRBJ2-5, with D maybe TRBD1 (5 bases). This CDR3 spans 12 amino acids. Between the trimmed V and J ends, which lost 7 bases and 2 bases, there was a span of 8 bases. Looked up from germline, CDR1 is SNHLY and CDR2 is FYNNEI. This chain's CDR3 is CASKTDQETQYF. In nucleotides, the CDR3 is TGTGCCAGCAAGACAGATCAAGAGACCCAGTACTTC. Full variable domain (rest looked up from reference TRBV2 and TRBJ2-5): EPEVTQTPSHQVTQMGQEVILRCVPISNHLYFYWYRQILGQKVEFLVSFYNNEISEKSEIFDDQFSVERPDGSNFTLKIRSTKLEDSAMYFCASKTDQETQYFGPGTRLLVL.

This clonotype occurred a few times. J is TRBJ2-3 and V is TRBV20-1; possible D gene TRBD2, 5 bases. Germline V CDR1 and CDR2: DFQATT, SNEGSKA (reference sequence). Trimming stripped 4 bases from V and 4 bases from J, with 12 bases between. The CDR3 has 13 residues. CDR3 amino acids: CSATLTSSDTQYF. CDR3 DNA: TGCAGTGCTACCCTCACTAGTTCAGATACGCAGTATTTT.

This clonotype was counted ten times or more. V usage is TRBV20-1 and J usage is TRBJ2-3; 9 bases map to TRBD2. V gave up 1 base and J gave up 3 bases; unmatched junction bases: 5. Germline CDR1 is DFQATT and CDR2 is SNEGSKA (reference sequence). The CDR3 contains 15 residues. CDR3 in DNA: TGCAGTGCTAGAGGGCGGGGGGGCCGAACAGATACGCAGTATTTT. It yields the protein CSARGRGGRTDTQYF.

This clonotype has just a few counts. The chain combines TRBV7-9 with TRBJ1-2, with a possible D match to TRBD1 (6 bases). This CDR3 spans 17 amino acids. Per the germline V gene, CDR1 is SEHNR and CDR2 is FQNEAQ (reference sequence). V dropped 8 bases and J dropped 5 bases, with 27 bases sitting between them. The DNA for the CDR3 is TGTGCCAGCGTTCAACTTAGGGGGGTTTTACAGGCTTATGGCTACACCTTC. This gives the protein CASVQLRGVLQAYGYTF.

This clonotype occurred many times. This chain connects TRBV20-1 to TRBJ2-3; no firm D call. V gave up 6 bases and J gave up 4 bases, with 14 bases separating them. CDR3 length equals 13 residues. Germline assignment: CDR1 DFQATT and CDR2 SNEGSKA (reference sequence). The CDR3 DNA is TGCAGTGCCCCAATAGAACAAGCAGATACGCAGTATTTT. Encoded protein: CSAPIEQADTQYF.

For this clonotype: A much bigger clone sits one base away, suggesting this may be a read error. The CDR3 ends on some other residue instead of the conserved phenylalanine or tryptophan, so this is likely a read error. This chain links TRBV20-1 with TRBJ1-2, with D unclear. Deletions cut 3 bases from V and 0 bases from J, with 11 bases between. Germline V lookup: CDR1 DFQATT, CDR2 SNEGSKA (reference sequence). This CDR3 is built from 14 residues. The CDR3 region has the DNA TGCAGTGCTAGTACCCTATCCGCTAACTATGGCTACACCCTC. Amino acid sequence: CSASTLSANYGYTL.

The CDR3 region has the DNA TGCGCCAGCAGCTTATCAGGCCCCCAAGAGACCCAGTACTTC. Its protein product is CASSLSGPQETQYF. The chain links TRBV5-1 to TRBJ2-5; D not resolved. V dropped 2 bases and J dropped 1 base, with 9 bases sitting between them. The germline gives CDR1 SGHRS, CDR2 YFSETQ. This CDR3 spans 14 amino acids.

This clonotype was seen repeatedly, ten times or more. The chain combines TRBV29-1 with TRBJ2-7, with D tentatively TRBD1 (6 bases). There are 11 residues in the CDR3. The germline V and J ends were trimmed by 5 bases and 6 bases, with 11 bases remaining between them. Germline V lookup: CDR1 SQVTM, CDR2 ANQGSEA. The CDR3 here is CSVQDSSEQYF. The CDR3 bases are TGCAGCGTTCAGGACAGCTCCGAGCAGTACTTC.

This clonotype has a single count. V gene TRBV20-1 combines with J gene TRBJ2-1; D gene ambiguous. Trimming left V 3 bases short and J 3 bases short, with 6 bases between. Germline CDR1 and CDR2: DFQATT and SNEGSKA (reference sequence). The CDR3 is 12 residues long. CDR3 sequence: CSASRLYNEQFF. DNA of the CDR3: TGCAGTGCTAGCCGACTCTACAATGAGCAGTTCTTC.